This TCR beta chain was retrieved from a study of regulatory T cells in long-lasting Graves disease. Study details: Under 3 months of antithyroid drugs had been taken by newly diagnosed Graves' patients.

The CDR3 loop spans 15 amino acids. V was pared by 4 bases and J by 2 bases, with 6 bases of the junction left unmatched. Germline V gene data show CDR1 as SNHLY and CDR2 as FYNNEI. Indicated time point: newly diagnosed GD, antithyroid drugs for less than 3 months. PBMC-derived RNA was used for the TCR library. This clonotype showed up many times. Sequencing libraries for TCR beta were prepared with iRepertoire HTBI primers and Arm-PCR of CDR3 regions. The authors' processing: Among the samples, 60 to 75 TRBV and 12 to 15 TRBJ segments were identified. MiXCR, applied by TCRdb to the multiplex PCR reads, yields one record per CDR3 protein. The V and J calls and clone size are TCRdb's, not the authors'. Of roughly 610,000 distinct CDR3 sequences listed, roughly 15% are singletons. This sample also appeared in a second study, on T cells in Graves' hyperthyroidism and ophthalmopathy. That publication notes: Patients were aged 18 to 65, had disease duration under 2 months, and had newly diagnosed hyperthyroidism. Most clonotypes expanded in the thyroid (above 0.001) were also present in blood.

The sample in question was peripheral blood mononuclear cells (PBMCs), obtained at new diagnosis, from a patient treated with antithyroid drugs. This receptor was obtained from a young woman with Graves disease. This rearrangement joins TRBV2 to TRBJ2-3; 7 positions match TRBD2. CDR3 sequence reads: CASSGSAGFTDTQYF. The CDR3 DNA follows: TGTGCCAGCAGTGGATCAGCGGGATTCACAGATACGCAGTATTTT. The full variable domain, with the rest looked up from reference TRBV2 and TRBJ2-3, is EPEVTQTPSHQVTQMGQEVILRCVPISNHLYFYWYRQILGQKVEFLVSFYNNEISEKSEIFDDQFSVERPDGSNFTLKIRSTKLEDSAMYFCASSGSAGFTDTQYFGPGTRLTVL.